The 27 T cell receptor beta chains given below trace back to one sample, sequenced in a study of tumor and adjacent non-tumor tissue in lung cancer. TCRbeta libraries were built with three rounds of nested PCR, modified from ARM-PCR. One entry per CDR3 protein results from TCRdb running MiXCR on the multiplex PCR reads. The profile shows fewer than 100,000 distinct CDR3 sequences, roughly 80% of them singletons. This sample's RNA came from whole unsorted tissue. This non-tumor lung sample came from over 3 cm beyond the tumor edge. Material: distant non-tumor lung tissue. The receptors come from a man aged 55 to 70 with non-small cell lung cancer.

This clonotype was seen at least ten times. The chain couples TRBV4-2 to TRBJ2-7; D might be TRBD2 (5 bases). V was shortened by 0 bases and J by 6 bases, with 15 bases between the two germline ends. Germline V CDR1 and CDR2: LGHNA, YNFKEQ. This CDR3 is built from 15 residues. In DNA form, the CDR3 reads TGTGCCAGCAGCCAAGATCTAGCCATATGGGGCGAGCAGTACTTC. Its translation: CASSQDLAIWGEQYF.

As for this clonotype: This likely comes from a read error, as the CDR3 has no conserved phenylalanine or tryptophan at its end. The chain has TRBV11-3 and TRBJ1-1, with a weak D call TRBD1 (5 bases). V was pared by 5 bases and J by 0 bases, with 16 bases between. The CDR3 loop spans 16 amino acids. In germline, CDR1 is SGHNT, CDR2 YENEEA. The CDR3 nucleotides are TGTGCCAGCAGCCCTACCCCGGGGCAGCTGAACACTGAAGCTTTCCTA. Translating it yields CASSPTPGQLNTEAFL.

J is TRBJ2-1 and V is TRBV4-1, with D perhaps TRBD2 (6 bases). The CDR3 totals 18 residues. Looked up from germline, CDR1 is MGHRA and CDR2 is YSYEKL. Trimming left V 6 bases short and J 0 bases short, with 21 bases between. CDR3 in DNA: TGCGCCAGCAGACGGACCAGCGGGTCCTGCACCTCCTACAATGAGCAGTTCTTC. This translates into CASRRTSGSCTSYNEQFF.

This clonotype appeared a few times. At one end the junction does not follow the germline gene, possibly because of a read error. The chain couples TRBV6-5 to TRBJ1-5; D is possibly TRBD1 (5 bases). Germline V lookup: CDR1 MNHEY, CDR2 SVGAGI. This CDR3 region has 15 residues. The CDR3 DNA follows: TGTGCCAGCTGTTACCTGCAGGGAAGCAATCAGCCCCTGCATTTT. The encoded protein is CASCYLQGSNQPLHF.

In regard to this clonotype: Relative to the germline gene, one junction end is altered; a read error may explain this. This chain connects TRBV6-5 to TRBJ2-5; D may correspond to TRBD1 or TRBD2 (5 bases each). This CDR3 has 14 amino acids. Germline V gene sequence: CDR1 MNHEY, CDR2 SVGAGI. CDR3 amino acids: CVSSDTGIVGAQYF. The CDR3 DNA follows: TGTGTCAGCAGTGATACCGGGATCGTGGGGGCCCAGTACTTC.

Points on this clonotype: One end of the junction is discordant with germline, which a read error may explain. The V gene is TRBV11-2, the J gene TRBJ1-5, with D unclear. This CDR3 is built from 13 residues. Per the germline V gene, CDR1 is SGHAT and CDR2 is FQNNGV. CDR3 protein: CVSSLDREQPQHF. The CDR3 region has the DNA TGCGTCAGCAGCTTAGATCGAGAACAGCCCCAGCATTTT.

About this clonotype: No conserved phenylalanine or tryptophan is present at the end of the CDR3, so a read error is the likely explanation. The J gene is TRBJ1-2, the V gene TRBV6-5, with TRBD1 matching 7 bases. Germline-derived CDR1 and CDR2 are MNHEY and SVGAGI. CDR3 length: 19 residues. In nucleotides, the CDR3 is TGTACCAGCAGTTACTCTTACCGCTTTCCGGGACAGAGTCCCTATGGCTACACCATC. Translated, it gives CTSSYSYRFPGQSPYGYTI.

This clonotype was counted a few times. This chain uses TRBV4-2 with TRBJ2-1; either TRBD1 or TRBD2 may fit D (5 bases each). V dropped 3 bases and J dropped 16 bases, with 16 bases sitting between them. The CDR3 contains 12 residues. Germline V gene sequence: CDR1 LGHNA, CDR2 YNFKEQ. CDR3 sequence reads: CASSQVPGPHFF. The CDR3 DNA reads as TGTGCCAGCAGCCAGGTACCGGGACCCCATTTCTTC.

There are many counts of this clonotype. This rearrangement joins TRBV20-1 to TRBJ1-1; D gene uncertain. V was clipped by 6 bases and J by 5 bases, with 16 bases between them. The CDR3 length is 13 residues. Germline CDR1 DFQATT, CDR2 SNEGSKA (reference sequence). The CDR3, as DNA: TGCAGTGCCCGAATCCCACCGGGGACTGAAGCTTTCTTT. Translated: CSARIPPGTEAFF.

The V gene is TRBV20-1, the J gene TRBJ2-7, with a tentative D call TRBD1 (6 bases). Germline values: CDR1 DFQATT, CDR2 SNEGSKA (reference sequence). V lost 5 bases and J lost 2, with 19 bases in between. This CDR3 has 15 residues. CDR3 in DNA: TGCAGTGCTGGGGCGCAGGGGTTGGGCACCTACGAGCAGTACTTC. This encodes CSAGAQGLGTYEQYF.

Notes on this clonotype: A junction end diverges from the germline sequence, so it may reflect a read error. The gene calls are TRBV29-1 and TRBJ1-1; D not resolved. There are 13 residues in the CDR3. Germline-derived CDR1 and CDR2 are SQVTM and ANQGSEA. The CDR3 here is CIVEVSFNTEAFF. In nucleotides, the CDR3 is TGCATCGTTGAAGTGAGTTTCAACACTGAAGCTTTCTTT.

CDR3 nucleotides: TGTGCCAGCAGTATAGTATCAGGGCTAGCTACAGATACGCAGTATTTT. Protein: CASSIVSGLATDTQYF. The chain combines TRBV11-2 with TRBJ2-3; D may match TRBD1 or TRBD2 (5 bases each). The CDR3 sequence is 16 residues long. V was trimmed by 6 bases and J by 3 bases, leaving 19 bases between them. Per the germline V gene, CDR1 is SGHAT and CDR2 is FQNNGV. The whole variable domain, filled in from reference TRBV11-2 and TRBJ2-3, reads EAGVAQSPRYKIIEKRQSVAFWCNPISGHATLYWYQQILGQGPKLLIQFQNNGVVDDSQLPKDRFSAERLKGVDSTLKIQPAKLEDSAVYLCASSIVSGLATDTQYFGPGTRLTVL.

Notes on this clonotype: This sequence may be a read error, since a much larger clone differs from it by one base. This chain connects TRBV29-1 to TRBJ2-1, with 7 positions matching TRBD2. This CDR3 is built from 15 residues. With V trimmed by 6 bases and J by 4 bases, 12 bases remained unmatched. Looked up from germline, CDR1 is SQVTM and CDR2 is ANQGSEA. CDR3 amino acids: CSVAPLRGYYNEQFF. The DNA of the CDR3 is TGCAGCGTAGCCCCGTTGCGGGGGTATTACAATGAGCAGTTCTTC.

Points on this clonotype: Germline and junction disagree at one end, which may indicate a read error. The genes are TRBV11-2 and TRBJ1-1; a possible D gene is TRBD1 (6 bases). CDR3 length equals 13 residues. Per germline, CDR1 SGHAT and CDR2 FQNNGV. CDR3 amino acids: CACSIDQGTEAFF. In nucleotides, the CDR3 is TGTGCCTGCAGCATAGATCAGGGGACTGAAGCTTTCTTT.

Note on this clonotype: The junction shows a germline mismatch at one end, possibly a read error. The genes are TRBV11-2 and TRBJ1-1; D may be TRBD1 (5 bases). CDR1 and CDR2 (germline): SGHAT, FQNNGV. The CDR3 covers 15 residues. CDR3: CASSLDLGAYTEAFF. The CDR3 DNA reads TGTGCCAGCAGCTTAGATCTAGGGGCTTACACTGAAGCATTCTTT.

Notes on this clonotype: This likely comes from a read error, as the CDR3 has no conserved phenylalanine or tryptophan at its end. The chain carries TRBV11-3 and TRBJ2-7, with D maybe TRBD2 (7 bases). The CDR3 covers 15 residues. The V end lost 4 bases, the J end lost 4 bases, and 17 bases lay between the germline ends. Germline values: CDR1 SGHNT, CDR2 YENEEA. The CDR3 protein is CASSSRRGAGYEQYY. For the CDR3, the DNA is TGTGCCAGCAGCTCCCGACGGGGGGCTGGGTACGAGCAGTACTAC.

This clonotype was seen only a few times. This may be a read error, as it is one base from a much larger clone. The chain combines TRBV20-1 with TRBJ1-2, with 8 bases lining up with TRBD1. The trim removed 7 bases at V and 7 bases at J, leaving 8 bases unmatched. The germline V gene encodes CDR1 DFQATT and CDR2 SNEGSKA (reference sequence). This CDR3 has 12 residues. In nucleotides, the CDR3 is TGCAGTGTTGAGGACAGGGTCGGTGGCTACACCTTC. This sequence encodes CSVEDRVGGYTF.

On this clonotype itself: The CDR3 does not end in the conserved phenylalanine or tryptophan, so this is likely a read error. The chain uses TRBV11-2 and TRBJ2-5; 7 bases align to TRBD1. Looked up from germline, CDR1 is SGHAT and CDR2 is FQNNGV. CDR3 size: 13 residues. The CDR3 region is CDGSYTGEETQYL. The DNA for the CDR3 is TGTGACGGCAGCTATACAGGGGAAGAGACCCAGTACCTC.

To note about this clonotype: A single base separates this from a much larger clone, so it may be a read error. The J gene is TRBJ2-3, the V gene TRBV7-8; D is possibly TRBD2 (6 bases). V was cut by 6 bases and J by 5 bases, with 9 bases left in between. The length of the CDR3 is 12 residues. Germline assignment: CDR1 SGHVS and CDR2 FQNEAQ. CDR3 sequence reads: CASRPGEDTQYF. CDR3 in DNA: TGTGCCAGCAGACCGGGGGAAGATACGCAGTATTTT.

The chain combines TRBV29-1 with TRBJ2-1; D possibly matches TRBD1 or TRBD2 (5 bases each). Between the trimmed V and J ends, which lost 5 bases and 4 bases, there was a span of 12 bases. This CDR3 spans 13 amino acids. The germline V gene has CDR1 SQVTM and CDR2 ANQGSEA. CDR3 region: CSVRGGRYNEQFF. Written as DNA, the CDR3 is TGCAGCGTTCGGGGCGGGCGTTACAATGAGCAGTTCTTC.

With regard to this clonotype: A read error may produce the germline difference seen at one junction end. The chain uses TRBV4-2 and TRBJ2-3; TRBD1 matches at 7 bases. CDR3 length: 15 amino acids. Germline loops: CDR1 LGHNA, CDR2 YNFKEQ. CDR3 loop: CVSSQDRVPTNTQYF. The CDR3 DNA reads TGTGTCAGCAGCCAAGACAGGGTCCCCACAAATACGCAGTATTTT.

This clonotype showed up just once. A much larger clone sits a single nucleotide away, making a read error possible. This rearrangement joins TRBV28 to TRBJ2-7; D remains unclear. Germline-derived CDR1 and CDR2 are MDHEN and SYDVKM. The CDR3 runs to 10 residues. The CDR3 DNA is TGTGCCAGCAGTCGCTACGAGCCGTACTTC. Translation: CASSRYEPYF.

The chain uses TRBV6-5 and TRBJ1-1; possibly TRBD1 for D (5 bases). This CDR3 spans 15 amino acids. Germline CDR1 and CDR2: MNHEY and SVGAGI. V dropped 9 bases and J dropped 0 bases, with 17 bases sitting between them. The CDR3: CASNYSTEMNTEAFF. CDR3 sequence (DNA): TGTGCCAGTAATTACTCGACAGAGATGAACACTGAAGCTTTCTTT.

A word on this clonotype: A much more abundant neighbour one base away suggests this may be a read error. CDR3 sequence (DNA): TGTGCCAGCAGCCCTCGTAGCGGGAGAGACAATGAGCAGTTCTTC. The encoded protein is CASSPRSGRDNEQFF. The chain has TRBV5-4 and TRBJ2-1, with TRBD2 matching 9 bases. The germline CDR1 and CDR2 sequences are SGHNT and YYREEE (reference sequence). CDR3 length equals 15 residues. V dropped 4 bases and J dropped 5; count of bases not matched to a gene: 7.

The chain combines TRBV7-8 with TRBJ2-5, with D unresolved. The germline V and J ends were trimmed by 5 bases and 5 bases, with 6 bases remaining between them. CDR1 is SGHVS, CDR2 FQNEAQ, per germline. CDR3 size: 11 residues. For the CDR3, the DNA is TGTGCCAGCAGCCTGACGGAGACCCAGTACTTC. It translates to CASSLTETQYF.

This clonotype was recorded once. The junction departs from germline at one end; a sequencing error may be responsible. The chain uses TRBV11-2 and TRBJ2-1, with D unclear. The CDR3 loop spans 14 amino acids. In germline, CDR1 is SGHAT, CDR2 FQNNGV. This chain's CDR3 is CTRSLGRKVNEQFF. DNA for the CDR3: TGTACCAGAAGCTTGGGTCGGAAGGTGAATGAGCAGTTCTTC.

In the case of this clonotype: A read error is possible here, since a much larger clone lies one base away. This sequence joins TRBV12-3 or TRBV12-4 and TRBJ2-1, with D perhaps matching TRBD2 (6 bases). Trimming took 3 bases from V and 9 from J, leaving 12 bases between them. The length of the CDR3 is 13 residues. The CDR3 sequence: CASSFGSGFEQFF. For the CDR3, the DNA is TGTGCCAGCAGTTTTGGTAGCGGATTTGAGCAGTTCTTC.